These 10 T cell receptor beta chains share one sample of origin, sequenced in a study of CD8+ T cells in alopecia areata. Extracted from the samples, RNA was reverse transcribed into cDNA to serve as the sequencing template. The protocol was immunoSEQ multiplex PCR, while the TCRdb copy is restricted to in-frame clones and leaves out a portion. The sample comprises 200,000 to 250,000 clones, 35% to 45% of which are singletons, and around 0.48% rests with the top ten. Treatment in this sample: oral pan-JAK inhibitor, 5-10 mg twice daily. Sequenced here: CD4+ T cells sorted from blood, sampled at roughly week 30, from a patient treated with tofacitinib. Receptors originate from a human donor with alopecia areata.

J is TRBJ1-1 and V is TRBV30, with 7 bases identical to TRBD1. The J segment lost 0 bases and the V segment lost 4 bases, leaving 5 bases of the junction unmatched. This CDR3 has 14 amino acids. The V gene's germline CDR1 is GTSNPN and CDR2 SVGIG (reference sequence). The CDR3 DNA sequence: TGTGCCTGGACTACAGGGACAGTGAACACTGAAGCTTTCTTT. Residues: CAWTTGTVNTEAFF. Full variable domain (remainder filled in from reference TRBV30 and TRBJ1-1): SQTIHQWPATLVQPVGSPLSLECTVEGTSNPNLYWYRQAAGRGLQLLFYSVGIGQISSEVPQNLSASRPQDRQFILSSKKLLLSDSGFYLCAWTTGTVNTEAFFGQGTRLTVV.

The V call is TRBV15, the J call TRBJ1-4; unclear D gene. V lost 0 bases to trimming and J lost 8 bases, with 7 bases between them. The CDR3 runs to 13 residues. The germline V gene has CDR1 LNHNV and CDR2 YYDKDF (reference sequence). Here the CDR3 reads CATSRDPPEKLFF. The DNA of the CDR3 is TGTGCCACCAGCAGAGATCCCCCAGAAAAACTGTTTTTT.

This clone was found a few times. The sample has other DNA sequences that encode this CDR3 too. The J gene is TRBJ1-2, the V gene TRBV29-1; the D gene is possibly TRBD1 (5 bases). CDR1 and CDR2 from the germline V gene are SQVTM and ANQGSEA. V was shortened by 0 bases and J by 3 bases, with 5 bases between the two germline ends. CDR3 length equals 12 residues. CDR3 nucleotide sequence: TGCAGCGTTGAAGACAGGGACTATGGCTACACCTTC. Translating it yields CSVEDRDYGYTF.

The CDR3: CASSETRRRSNQPQHF. The CDR3 coding sequence is TGTGCCAGCAGTGAAACTCGGAGGAGAAGCAATCAGCCCCAGCATTTT. The chain links TRBV6-1 to TRBJ1-5, with D unclear. CDR3 length: 16 residues. Germline CDR1 MNHNS, CDR2 SASEGT. V gave up 2 bases and J gave up 1 base, with 12 bases separating them.

This clone was observed a few times. The V call is TRBV5-1, the J call TRBJ2-5, with 10 positions matching TRBD1. Losses at the gene ends were 4 bases for V and 3 bases for J; bases not matched to a gene: 3. CDR1 SGHRS and CDR2 YFSETQ come from the germline V gene. This CDR3 is built from 14 residues. The CDR3 DNA reads TGCGCCAGCAGCCCCGGGACAGGGGAAGAGACCCAGTACTTC. Translation: CASSPGTGEETQYF.

The J gene is TRBJ1-1, the V gene TRBV27; TRBD1 aligns across 9 bases. The CDR3 sequence is 15 residues long. V lost 4 bases, J lost 6 bases, and 9 bases stayed unmatched. CDR1 and CDR2 from the germline V gene are MNHEY and SMNVEV (reference sequence). The DNA for the CDR3 is TGTGCCAGCAGTTCCCGCCCGGGACAGGGCGCTGAAGCTTTCTTT. This codes for CASSSRPGQGAEAFF.

The chain links TRBV30 to TRBJ2-3; D not certain. Germline V gene data show CDR1 as GTSNPN and CDR2 as SVGIG (reference sequence). Trimming removed 3 bases at V and 10 bases at J, with 14 bases between. The CDR3 totals 12 residues. This chain's CDR3 is CAWRAIGEAQYF. In DNA, the CDR3 is TGTGCCTGGAGGGCTATAGGTGAGGCGCAGTATTTT. The whole variable domain, remainder taken from reference TRBV30 and TRBJ2-3, is SQTIHQWPATLVQPVGSPLSLECTVEGTSNPNLYWYRQAAGRGLQLLFYSVGIGQISSEVPQNLSASRPQDRQFILSSKKLLLSDSGFYLCAWRAIGEAQYFGPGTRLTVL.

This clone was recorded a few times. The rearrangement links TRBV29-1 to TRBJ2-7; D not resolved. Trimming shortened V by 6 bases and J by 6 bases, and 21 bases separated the two germline ends. The V gene's germline CDR1 is SQVTM and CDR2 ANQGSEA. This CDR3 is 14 amino acids long. The CDR3 region is CSVRQADGIREQYF. In DNA, the CDR3 is TGCAGCGTCCGCCAGGCGGACGGAATCCGCGAGCAGTACTTC.

The chain couples TRBV6-6 to TRBJ1-5; TRBD1 might be the D (5 bases). The V end lost 6 bases, the J end lost 5 bases, and 20 bases lay between the germline ends. The CDR3 has 16 amino acids. The germline gives CDR1 MNHNY, CDR2 SVGAGI (reference sequence). The CDR3 DNA sequence: TGTGCCAGCAGCCGACGTTCTGGGCAGGGCGATCAGCCCCAGCATTTT. Translated, it gives CASSRRSGQGDQPQHF.

The chain uses TRBV29-1 and TRBJ1-4; D unclear. The ends were cut back, 4 bases at V and 8 bases at J, with 11 bases in the middle. CDR1 and CDR2 (germline): SQVTM, ANQGSEA. The CDR3 sequence is 12 residues long. The CDR3 DNA reads as TGCAGCGTTGGGCCCACGGAGGAAAAACTGTTTTTT. Protein sequence: CSVGPTEEKLFF.